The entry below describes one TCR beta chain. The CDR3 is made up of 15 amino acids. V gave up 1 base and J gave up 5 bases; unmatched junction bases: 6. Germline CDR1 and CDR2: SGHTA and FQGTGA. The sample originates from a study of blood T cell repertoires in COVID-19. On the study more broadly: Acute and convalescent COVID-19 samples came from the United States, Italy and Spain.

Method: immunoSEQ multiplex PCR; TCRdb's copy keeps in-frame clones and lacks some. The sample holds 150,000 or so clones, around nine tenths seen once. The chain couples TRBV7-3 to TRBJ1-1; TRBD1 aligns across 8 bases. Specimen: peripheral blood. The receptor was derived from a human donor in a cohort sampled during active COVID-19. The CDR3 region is CASSLRGDRLTEAFF. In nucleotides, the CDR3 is TGTGCCAGCAGCTTAAGGGGGGACAGGTTGACTGAAGCTTTCTTT.